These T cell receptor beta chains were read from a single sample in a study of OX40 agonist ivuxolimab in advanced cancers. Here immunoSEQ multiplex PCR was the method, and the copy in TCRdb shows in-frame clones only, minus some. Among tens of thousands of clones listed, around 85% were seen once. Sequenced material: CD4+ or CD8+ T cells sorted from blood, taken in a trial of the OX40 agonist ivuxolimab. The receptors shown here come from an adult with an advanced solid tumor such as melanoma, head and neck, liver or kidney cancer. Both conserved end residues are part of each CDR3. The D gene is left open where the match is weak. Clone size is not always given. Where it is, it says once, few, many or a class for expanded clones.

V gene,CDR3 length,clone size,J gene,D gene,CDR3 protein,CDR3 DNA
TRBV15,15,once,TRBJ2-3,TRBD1,CATRGGQGGTDTQYF,TGTGCCACCAGGGGGGGACAGGGGGGCACAGATACGCAGTATTTT
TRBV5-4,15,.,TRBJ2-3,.,CASSPGTSTSDTQYF,TGTGCCAGCAGCCCCGGGACTTCAACCTCAGATACGCAGTATTTT
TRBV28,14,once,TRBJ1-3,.,CASRDTGTGNTIYF,TGTGCCAGCAGAGATACAGGAACTGGAAACACCATATATTTT
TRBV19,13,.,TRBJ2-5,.,CASSRGGGETQYF,TGTGCCAGTAGTAGAGGAGGGGGAGAGACCCAGTACTTC
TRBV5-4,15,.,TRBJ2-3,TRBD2,CASSSGRGSTDTQYF,TGTGCCAGCAGCTCAGGGAGGGGTAGCACAGATACGCAGTATTTT
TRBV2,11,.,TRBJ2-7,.,CASMLGSEQYF,TGTGCCAGCATGCTAGGGTCCGAGCAGTACTTC
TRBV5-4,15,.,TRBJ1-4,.,CASSLIGQPNEKLFF,TGTGCCAGCAGCTTGATCGGACAGCCCAATGAAAAACTGTTTTTT
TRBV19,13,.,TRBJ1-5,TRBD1,CASSSGGAQPQHF,TGTGCCAGTAGTTCAGGGGGGGCTCAGCCCCAGCATTTT
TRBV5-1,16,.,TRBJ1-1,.,CASSLVAAFFKAEAFF,TGCGCCAGCAGCTTGGTGGCCGCCTTCTTTAAGGCTGAAGCTTTCTTT
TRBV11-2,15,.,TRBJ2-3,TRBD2,CASSVGTSATDTQYF,TGTGCCAGCAGCGTCGGGACTAGCGCCACAGATACGCAGTATTTT
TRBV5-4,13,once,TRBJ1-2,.,CASSLDRNYGYTF,TGTGCCAGCAGCTTGGACAGGAACTATGGCTACACCTTC
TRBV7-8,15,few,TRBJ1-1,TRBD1,CASSFNPGGYTEAFF,TGTGCCAGCAGCTTTAATCCAGGGGGATACACTGAAGCTTTCTTT
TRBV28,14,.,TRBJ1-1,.,CASSLRSPGTEAFF,TGTGCCAGCAGTTTGCGGTCTCCAGGCACTGAAGCTTTCTTT
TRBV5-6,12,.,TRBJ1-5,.,CASSLPGQPQHF,TGTGCCAGCAGCTTGCCGGGGCAGCCCCAGCATTTT
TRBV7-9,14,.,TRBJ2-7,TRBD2,CASSFGGKQYEQYF,TGTGCCAGCAGCTTCGGGGGGAAACAGTACGAGCAGTACTTC
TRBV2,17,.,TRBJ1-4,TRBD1,CASSPRDRSLVGEKLFF,TGTGCCAGCAGCCCCCGGGACAGGTCCTTAGTAGGTGAAAAACTGTTTTTT
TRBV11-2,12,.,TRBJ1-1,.,CASSSYNSEAFF,TGTGCCAGCAGCTCTTATAACAGTGAAGCTTTCTTT
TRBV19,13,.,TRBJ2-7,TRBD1,CASSIDRDYEQYF,TGTGCCAGTAGTATTGACAGGGACTACGAGCAGTACTTC
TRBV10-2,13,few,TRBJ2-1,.,CASIAGGGNEQFF,TGCGCCAGCATTGCCGGGGGTGGCAATGAGCAGTTCTTC
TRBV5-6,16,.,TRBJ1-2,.,CASSRGPETANYGYTF,TGTGCCAGCAGCCGAGGACCAGAGACGGCTAACTATGGCTACACCTTC
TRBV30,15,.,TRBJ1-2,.,CAWSADRGTGYGYTF,TGTGCCTGGAGTGCCGACAGAGGGACGGGCTATGGCTACACCTTC